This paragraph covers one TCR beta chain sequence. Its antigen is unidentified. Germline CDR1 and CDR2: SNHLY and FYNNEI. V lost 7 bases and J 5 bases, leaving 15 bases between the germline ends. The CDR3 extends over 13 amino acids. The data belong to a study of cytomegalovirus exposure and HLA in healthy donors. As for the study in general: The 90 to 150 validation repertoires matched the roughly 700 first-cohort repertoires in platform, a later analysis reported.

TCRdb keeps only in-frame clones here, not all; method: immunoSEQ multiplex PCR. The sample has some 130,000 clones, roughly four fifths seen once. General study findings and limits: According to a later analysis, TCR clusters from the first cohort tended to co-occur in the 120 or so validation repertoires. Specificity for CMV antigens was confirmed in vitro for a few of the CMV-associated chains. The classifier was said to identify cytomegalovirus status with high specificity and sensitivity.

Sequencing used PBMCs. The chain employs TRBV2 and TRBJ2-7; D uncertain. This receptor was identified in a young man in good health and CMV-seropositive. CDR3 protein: CASTSLQVHEQYF. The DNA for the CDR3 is TGTGCCAGCACCTCACTGCAGGTCCACGAGCAGTACTTC.